These 10 T cell receptor beta chains were all obtained from the same sample, sequenced in a study of cytomegalovirus exposure and HLA in healthy donors. Amplification used 60 Vbeta primers and 13 Jbeta primers. The table came from immunoSEQ multiplex PCR; TCRdb's copy has only in-frame clones and leaves some out. The data contain about 98,000 clones, under 75% of them singletons. Source material: PBMCs. The receptors originated from a man between 50 and 59 years old in good health and CMV-seronegative.

The genes are TRBV7-2 and TRBJ1-5; D possibly corresponds to TRBD1 (6 bases). With 1 base removed from V and 7 bases from J, the gap between germline ends came to 14 bases. This CDR3 contains 15 residues. The germline gives CDR1 SGHTA, CDR2 FQGNSA. The DNA of the CDR3 is TGTGCCAGCAGCTTAGGATGGACAGTCAGGCAGCCCCAGCATTTT. Translating gives CASSLGWTVRQPQHF.

The J gene is TRBJ2-3, the V gene TRBV5-5; tentatively, D is TRBD2 (5 bases). Germline V lookup: CDR1 SGHKS, CDR2 YYEKEE (reference sequence). Trimming pared 3 bases from V and 6 bases from J, leaving 11 bases between. This CDR3 is built from 13 residues. The CDR3 DNA reads TGTGCCAGCAGCTCGCGGGCCCCGGATACGCAGTATTTT. Its protein product is CASSSRAPDTQYF.

The chain joins TRBV6-7 to TRBJ2-2, with 12 bases aligning to TRBD2. TRBV6-7 is labeled an ORF, and its function is uncertain. Losses at the gene ends were 6 bases for V and 0 bases for J; bases not matched to a gene: 20. This CDR3 has 22 amino acids. The CDR3 spells CASSPGGDRTSGTSTNTGELFF. DNA for the CDR3: TGTGCCAGCAGCCCGGGGGGCGATAGGACTAGCGGGACGTCGACGAACACCGGGGAGCTGTTTTTT.

The rearrangement joins TRBV7-9 to TRBJ2-7; 7 bases are a match to TRBD1. CDR3 length: 15 residues. The V gene's germline CDR1 is SEHNR and CDR2 FQNEAQ (reference sequence). J lost 0 bases, V lost 5 bases, and 7 bases had no gene match. The DNA for the CDR3 is TGTGCCAGCAGCGGTTACTACAGGGGCTCCTACGAGCAGTACTTC. Its translation is CASSGYYRGSYEQYF.

CDR3 in DNA: TGTGCCAGCAGTGACCGGGGGGCCTCTTACACCGGGGAGCTGTTTTTT. Encoded protein: CASSDRGASYTGELFF. This sequence joins TRBV6-1 and TRBJ2-2, with D possibly matching TRBD2 (7 bases). The CDR3 runs 16 residues. From germline, CDR1 is MNHNS and CDR2 SASEGT. Trimming pared 3 bases from V and 3 bases from J, leaving 14 bases between.

CDR3 in amino acids: CASSLDLSRTYEQYF. The CDR3 region has the DNA TGTGCCAGCAGTTTAGACTTGTCACGAACCTACGAGCAGTACTTC. The chain joins TRBV28 to TRBJ2-7; D uncertain. The CDR3 totals 15 residues. V lost 2 bases to trimming and J lost 2 bases, with 13 bases between them. Germline-derived CDR1 and CDR2 are MDHEN and SYDVKM.

V and J are TRBV7-9 and TRBJ1-2; D gene unclear. Germline lookup yields CDR1 SEHNR and CDR2 FQNEAQ (reference sequence). The CDR3 runs to 11 residues. V was cut by 0 bases and J by 9 bases, with 5 bases left in between. The CDR3 is CASSLADSYTF. In DNA form, the CDR3 reads TGTGCCAGCAGCTTAGCCGACAGCTACACCTTC.

The chain employs TRBV21-1 and TRBJ1-2. TRBV21-1 is a pseudogene segment. The CDR3 consists of 15 residues. The CDR3 DNA reads TGTGCCAGCAGCAAGGGTGGCCCGAGACTAAACGGCTACACCTTC. It yields the protein CASSKGGPRLNGYTF.

The rearrangement links TRBV2 to TRBJ2-5; 9 bases map to TRBD1. Trimming removed 7 bases from V and 5 bases from J; junction bases left unmatched: 5. The CDR3 totals 13 residues. CDR1 SNHLY and CDR2 FYNNEI come from the germline V gene. This chain's CDR3 is CASMGQGRETQYF. The CDR3 nucleotides are TGTGCCAGCATGGGACAGGGTCGGGAGACCCAGTACTTC. Using reference TRBV2 and TRBJ2-5 for the parts outside the CDR3, the full variable domain is EPEVTQTPSHQVTQMGQEVILRCVPISNHLYFYWYRQILGQKVEFLVSFYNNEISEKSEIFDDQFSVERPDGSNFTLKIRSTKLEDSAMYFCASMGQGRETQYFGPGTRLLVL.

The rearrangement links TRBV7-9 to TRBJ2-7, with D perhaps matching TRBD1 (6 bases). CDR3 length: 14 residues. Germline lookup yields CDR1 SEHNR and CDR2 FQNEAQ (reference sequence). V lost 0 bases, J lost 6 bases, and 12 bases lay in between. CDR3 nucleotide sequence: TGTGCCAGCAGCTTAGCCGTCAGGGGAAGCGAGCAGTACTTC. Amino acids: CASSLAVRGSEQYF. Using reference TRBV7-9 and TRBJ2-7 for the parts outside the CDR3, the full variable domain is DTGVSQNPRHKITKRGQNVTFRCDPISEHNRLYWYRQTLGQGPEFLTYFQNEAQLEKSRLLSDRFSAERPKGSFSTLEIQRTEQGDSAMYLCASSLAVRGSEQYFGPGTRLTVT.